This T cell receptor (beta chain) came from a study of T cells after yellow fever vaccination. About the study: The authors prepared low-cell-number fractions using SMART-Seq v4 Ultra Low Input.

MiXCR was run by TCRdb on the 5' RACE reads, yielding one entry per CDR3 protein. The profile shows under 400,000 distinct CDR3 sequences, about 12% of them singletons. The table lists this clonotype with a few counts. Germline V gene sequence: CDR1 MNHEY, CDR2 SVGAGI. The CDR3 loop spans 15 amino acids. V was pared by 6 bases and J by 2 bases, with 17 bases between. The chain joins TRBV6-5 to TRBJ2-7, with a weak D call TRBD1 (5 bases). This sequence was found in a man between 18 and 29 years old who received the YFV17D yellow fever vaccine. The specimen was CD4+ T cells sorted from PBMCs, collected 15 days after the yellow fever booster vaccination. The CDR3 loop is CASRTRQYEAYEQYF. The CDR3 bases are TGTGCCAGCAGGACCCGACAGTATGAAGCCTACGAGCAGTACTTC.